Each of the 5 T cell receptor beta chains below was sequenced from the same sample in a study. The sorted Tregs were CD4+CD25+CD127-/low cells. In TCRdb, the 5' RACE reads were re-called with MiXCR into one record per CDR3 protein. In the table there are about 43,000 distinct CDR3 sequences, over 20% of which are singletons. The sample comprised Tregs sorted from a lymph node. Source of these receptors: a female donor with breast cancer.

V is TRBV6-5 and J is TRBJ2-7; 9 nucleotides match TRBD1. The CDR3 covers 16 residues. Trimming took 5 bases from V and 0 from J; bases not matched to a gene: 8. Germline loops: CDR1 MNHEY, CDR2 SVGAGI. CDR3 region: CASSTSGTGSSYEQYF. CDR3 coding DNA: TGTGCCAGCAGTACGTCCGGGACAGGGAGCTCCTACGAGCAGTACTTC.

This chain's CDR3 is CASSLDRGPDQPQHF. The CDR3 DNA sequence: TGTGCCAGCAGTTTAGACAGGGGCCCCGATCAGCCCCAGCATTTT. The chain carries TRBV27 and TRBJ1-5; TRBD1 aligns across 8 bases. This CDR3 has 15 residues. V lost 2 bases, J lost 5 bases, and 5 bases stayed unmatched. Germline V gives CDR1 MNHEY, CDR2 SMNVEV (reference sequence).

The chain is built from TRBV7-9 and TRBJ2-6; D gene ambiguous. The CDR3 loop spans 14 amino acids. Trimming took 3 bases from V and 0 from J, leaving 3 bases between them. The germline V gene encodes CDR1 SEHNR and CDR2 FQNEAQ (reference sequence). CDR3 in DNA: TGTGCCAGCAGCTTCTTCTCTGGGGCCAACGTCCTGACTTTC. Translation gives CASSFFSGANVLTF.

This clonotype has a handful of counts. J is TRBJ2-2 and V is TRBV7-9, with 13 bases that match TRBD2. The CDR3 spans 22 residues. Germline trimming cut 6 bases from V and 1 base from J; bases unmatched to any gene: 20. Germline V lookup: CDR1 SEHNR, CDR2 FQNEAQ (reference sequence). CDR3 residues: CASRPSVRTSGSPPRNTGELFF. The CDR3 nucleotides read TGTGCCAGCAGACCTAGTGTTAGGACTAGCGGGAGCCCGCCAAGGAACACCGGGGAGCTGTTTTTT.

V and J are TRBV5-6 and TRBJ1-2; D gene uncertain. Germline values: CDR1 SGHDT, CDR2 YYEEEE. V lost 4 bases, J lost 9 bases, and 16 bases lay in between. CDR3 length: 13 residues. The CDR3: CASSLGDYSRYTF. In DNA, the CDR3 is TGTGCCAGCAGCCTTGGGGATTACTCGCGCTACACCTTC.